This entry lists 6 T cell receptor beta chains sequenced from one sample in a study of cytomegalovirus exposure and HLA in healthy donors. PCR was performed using 60 Vbeta and 13 Jbeta primers. Profiling relied on immunoSEQ multiplex PCR, and the TCRdb table lists in-frame clones only, not all of them. Altogether around 130,000 clones are present, about 74% being singletons, with the ten largest covering 6% to 8%. Material: PBMCs. The receptors come from a man between 40 and 49 years old in good health and CMV-seropositive.

The chain carries TRBV7-8 and TRBJ2-7; 11 positions match TRBD2. CDR3 length: 15 residues. Germline values: CDR1 SGHVS, CDR2 FQNEAQ. V shed 3 bases, J shed 5 bases, and the junction held 6 bases outside the gene matches. CDR3 nucleotides: TGTGCCAGCAGCTTTACTAGCGGGGGTATCCACGAGCAGTACTTC. Protein: CASSFTSGGIHEQYF.

The chain carries TRBV27 and TRBJ2-3, with 7 positions matching TRBD2. The V segment lost 6 bases and the J segment 6 bases; nucleotides outside the gene matches: 9. Looked up from germline, CDR1 is MNHEY and CDR2 is SMNVEV (reference sequence). CDR3 length equals 14 residues. The CDR3 coding sequence is TGTGCCAGCAGCATCGGGGGGATCAGGGATACGCAGTATTTT. Protein product: CASSIGGIRDTQYF.

This chain links TRBV14 with TRBJ2-1; 8 bases match TRBD2. This CDR3 is 16 amino acids long. The V and J ends lost 5 bases and 4 bases, in that order; junction bases with no gene match: 10. The germline CDR1 and CDR2 sequences are SGHDN and FVKESK. CDR3 residues: CASSDLAGGRYNEQFF. The CDR3 DNA is TGTGCCAGCAGCGACTTGGCGGGGGGCCGATACAATGAGCAGTTCTTC.

The chain recombines TRBV19 with TRBJ2-3, with 11 bases lining up with TRBD2. The CDR3 contains 15 residues. J lost 9 bases, V lost 5 bases, and 10 bases had no gene match. Looked up from germline, CDR1 is LNHDA and CDR2 is SQIVND (reference sequence). The CDR3: CASSSLAGGPKTQYF. CDR3 in DNA: TGTGCCAGTAGTTCCTTAGCGGGAGGGCCAAAGACGCAGTATTTT. Full variable domain (rest looked up from reference TRBV19 and TRBJ2-3): DGGITQSPKYLFRKEGQNVTLSCEQNLNHDAMYWYRQDPGQGLRLIYYSQIVNDFQKGDIAEGYSVSREKKESFPLTVTSAQKNPTAFYLCASSSLAGGPKTQYFGPGTRLTVL.

V gene TRBV7-6 combines with J gene TRBJ2-2; weak D call: TRBD2 (7 bases). The CDR3 is 16 amino acids. Trimming took off 5 bases at V and 4 bases at J, with 17 bases between the two ends. Germline values: CDR1 SGHVS, CDR2 FNYEAQ. The CDR3 coding sequence is TGTGCCAGCAGCCGGGGGGCCGGACCGACCACCGGGGAGCTGTTTTTT. Amino acids: CASSRGAGPTTGELFF. Variable domain in full (rest from reference TRBV7-6 and TRBJ2-2): GAGVSQSPRYKVTKRGQDVALRCDPISGHVSLYWYRQALGQGPEFLTYFNYEAQQDKSGLPNDRFSAERPEGSISTLTIQRTEQRDSAMYRCASSRGAGPTTGELFFGEGSRLTVL.

The chain employs TRBV5-4 and TRBJ2-2; D is ambiguous. Per germline, CDR1 SGHNT and CDR2 YYREEE (reference sequence). V gave up 3 bases and J gave up 2 bases, with 11 bases separating them. CDR3 size: 15 residues. CDR3 bases: TGTGCCAGCAGCTCCAAGACTCATAACACCGGGGAGCTGTTTTTT. It specifies CASSSKTHNTGELFF.